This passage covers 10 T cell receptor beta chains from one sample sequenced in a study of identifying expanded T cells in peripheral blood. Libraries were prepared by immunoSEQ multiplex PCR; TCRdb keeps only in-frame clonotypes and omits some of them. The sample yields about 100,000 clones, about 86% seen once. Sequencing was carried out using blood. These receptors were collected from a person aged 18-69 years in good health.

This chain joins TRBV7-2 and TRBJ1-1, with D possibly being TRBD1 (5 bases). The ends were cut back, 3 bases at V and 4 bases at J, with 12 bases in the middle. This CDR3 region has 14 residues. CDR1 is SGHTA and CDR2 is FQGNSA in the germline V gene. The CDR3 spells CASSLGRAPTEAFF. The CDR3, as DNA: TGTGCCAGCAGCTTGGGCAGGGCTCCCACTGAAGCTTTCTTT.

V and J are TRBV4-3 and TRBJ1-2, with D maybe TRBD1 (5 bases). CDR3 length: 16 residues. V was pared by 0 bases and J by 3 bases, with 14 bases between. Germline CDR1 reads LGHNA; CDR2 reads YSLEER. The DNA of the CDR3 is TGCGCCAGCAGCCAAGATCAGGGCATCAACGACTATGGCTACACCTTC. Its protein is CASSQDQGINDYGYTF.

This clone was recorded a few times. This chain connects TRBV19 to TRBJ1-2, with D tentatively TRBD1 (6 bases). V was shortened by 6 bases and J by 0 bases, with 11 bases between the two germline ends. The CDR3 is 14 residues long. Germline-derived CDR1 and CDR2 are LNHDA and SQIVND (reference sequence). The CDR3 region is CASRKGQTNYGYTF. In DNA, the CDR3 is TGTGCCAGTAGAAAAGGACAGACTAACTATGGCTACACCTTC.

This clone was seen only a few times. Here the CDR3 DNA reads TGCGCCAGCAGCTTCGGGGCTTCCACAGATACGCAGTATTTT. Translation gives CASSFGASTDTQYF. The chain has TRBV5-1 and TRBJ2-3; D is possibly TRBD1 or TRBD2 (5 bases each). Germline assignment: CDR1 SGHRS and CDR2 YFSETQ. Trimming took 2 bases from V and 2 from J, leaving 9 bases between them. The CDR3 loop spans 14 amino acids.

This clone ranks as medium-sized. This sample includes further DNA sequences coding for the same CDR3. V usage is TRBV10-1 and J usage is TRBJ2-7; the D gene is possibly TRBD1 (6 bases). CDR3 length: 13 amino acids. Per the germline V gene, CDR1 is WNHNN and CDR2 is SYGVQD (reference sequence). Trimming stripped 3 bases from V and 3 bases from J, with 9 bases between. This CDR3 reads CASSEIGGYEQYF. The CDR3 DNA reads TGCGCCAGCAGTGAAATAGGGGGCTACGAGCAGTACTTC.

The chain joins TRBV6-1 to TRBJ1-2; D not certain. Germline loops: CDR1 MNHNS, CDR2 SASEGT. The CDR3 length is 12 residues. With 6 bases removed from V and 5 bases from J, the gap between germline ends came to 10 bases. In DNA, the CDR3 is TGTGCCAGCAGGCCGGAAGGGTATGGCTACACCTTC. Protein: CASRPEGYGYTF.

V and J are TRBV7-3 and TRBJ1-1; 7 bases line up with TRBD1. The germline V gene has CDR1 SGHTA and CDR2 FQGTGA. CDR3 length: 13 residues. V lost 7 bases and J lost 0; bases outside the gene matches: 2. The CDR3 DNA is TGTGCCAGCAAACAGGGGATGAACACTGAAGCTTTCTTT. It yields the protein CASKQGMNTEAFF.

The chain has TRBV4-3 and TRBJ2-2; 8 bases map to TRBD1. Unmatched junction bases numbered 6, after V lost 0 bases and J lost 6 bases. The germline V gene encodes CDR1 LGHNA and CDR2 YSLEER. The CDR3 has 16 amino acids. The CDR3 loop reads CASSQDKDRVAGELFF. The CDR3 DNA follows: TGCGCCAGCAGCCAAGATAAGGACAGGGTAGCCGGGGAGCTGTTTTTT.

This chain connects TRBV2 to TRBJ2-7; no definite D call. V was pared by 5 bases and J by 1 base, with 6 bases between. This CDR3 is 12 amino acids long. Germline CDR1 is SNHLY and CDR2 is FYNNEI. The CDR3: CASSYTSYEQYF. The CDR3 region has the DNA TGTGCCAGCAGTTATACTTCCTACGAGCAGTACTTC.

The CDR3, as DNA: TGTGCCAGCAGCTCCTTAGTTAGCAATGAGCAGTTCTTC. It specifies CASSSLVSNEQFF. The chain is built from TRBV11-3 and TRBJ2-1; D not certain. Germline values: CDR1 SGHNT, CDR2 YENEEA. Between the trimmed V and J ends, which lost 4 bases and 6 bases, there was a span of 10 bases. The CDR3 covers 13 residues.